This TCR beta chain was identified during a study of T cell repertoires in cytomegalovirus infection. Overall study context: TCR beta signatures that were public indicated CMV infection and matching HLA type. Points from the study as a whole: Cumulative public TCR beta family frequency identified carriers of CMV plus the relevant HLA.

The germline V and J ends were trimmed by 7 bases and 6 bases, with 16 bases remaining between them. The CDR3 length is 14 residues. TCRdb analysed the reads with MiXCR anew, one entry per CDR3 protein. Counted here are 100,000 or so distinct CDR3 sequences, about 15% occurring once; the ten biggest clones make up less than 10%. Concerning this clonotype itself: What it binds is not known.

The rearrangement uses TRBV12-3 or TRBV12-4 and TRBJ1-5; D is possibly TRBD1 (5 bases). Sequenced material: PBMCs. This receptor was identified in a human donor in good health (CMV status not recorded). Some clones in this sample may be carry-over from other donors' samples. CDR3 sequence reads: CASTTGTGTQPQHF. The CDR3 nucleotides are TGTGCCAGCACTACCGGGACGGGAACTCAGCCCCAGCATTTT.